The present entry profiles one T cell receptor (beta chain) with its context. Its specificity is unknown. These data are taken from a study of T cell responses to AZD1222 COVID-19 vaccine. Study-level information: Analyses pooled second doses at about 4 or about 12 weeks. Findings of the study overall: Seropositive AZD1222 recipients at baseline numbered only five or six. Reportedly, nearly half the spike-specific TCRs target unmutated variant regions. Donor demographics were predominantly white British with a female majority; clonal diversity may be underestimated.

The CDR3 has 14 residues. The V and J ends lost 3 bases and 5 bases respectively, with 13 bases between them. Germline CDR1 and CDR2: LGHDT and YNNKEL (reference sequence). The table came from immunoSEQ multiplex PCR; TCRdb's copy has only in-frame clones and leaves some out. The sample shows 130,000 to 150,000 clones, around 91% of them seen only once. Here the sequenced sample was peripheral blood, taken on day 0 of AZD1222 vaccination. The rearrangement joins TRBV3-1 (or the pseudogene TRBV3-2) to TRBJ2-5, with D unresolved. This clonotype was sampled from an adult in good health. The CDR3 is CASSQNPPEETQYF. The CDR3 coding sequence is TGTGCCAGCAGCCAGAATCCCCCGGAGGAGACCCAGTACTTC.